Listed below are T cell receptor beta chains from one sample, sequenced in a study of graft-versus-host responses after intestinal transplantation. The protocol was immunoSEQ multiplex PCR, while the TCRdb copy is restricted to in-frame clones and leaves out a portion. Among 65,000 to 90,000 clones, around 93% were seen once, and the ten largest hold about 7.3%. These receptors lack a known antigen. Sequencing used unstimulated CD8+ T cells sorted from spleen or lymph node cells, obtained before transplant. The origin of the receptors is a human donor who was the organ donor for an intestinal transplant. CDR3s include the opening cysteine and the closing phenylalanine or tryptophan.

V gene	CDR3 length	J gene	CDR3 protein
TRBV18	17	TRBJ2-1	CASSPPVQRERHNEQFF
TRBV2	14	TRBJ2-1	CASSERGPYNEQFF
TRBV6-5	15	TRBJ2-1	CASSYGAGGHDEQFF
TRBV27	16	TRBJ2-3	CASSLAGSSSTDTQYF
TRBV6-5	15	TRBJ2-3	CASSYLTGGPDTQYF
TRBV7-9	15	TRBJ2-1	CASSGSGSSYNEQFF
TRBV9	12	TRBJ2-4	CASSRSGDIQYF
TRBV9	15	TRBJ2-7	CASSVGLAGGYEQYF
TRBV19	14	NA	CASSIGLASPEQYF
TRBV6-5	15	TRBJ1-2	CASRPGRKLSYGYTF
TRBV5-6	13	TRBJ1-1	CASRRARGTEAFF
TRBV7-4	18	TRBJ2-2	CASSSPKSPGRWTGELFF
TRBV19	16	TRBJ2-2	CASSISPGGWTGELFF
TRBV5-1	16	TRBJ2-1	CASSLDAGGWYNEQFF
TRBV27	14	TRBJ1-5	CASSLQGAGQPQHF
TRBV5-4	16	TRBJ2-6	CASSLQWHSGANVLTF
TRBV11-3	15	TRBJ2-2	CASSDRDSYTGELFF
TRBV19	14	TRBJ1-1	CASSILTGNTEAFF
TRBV5-1	13	TRBJ2-7	CASSLDTNHEQYF
TRBV7-9	14	TRBJ2-7	CASSSTEVVYEQYF
TRBV5-4	15	TRBJ2-3	CASTEGTGATDTQYF
TRBV5-5	15	TRBJ1-1	CASSLERTDNTEAFF
TRBV6-1	14	NA	CASTPGTGIYEQYF
TRBV19	18	TRBJ1-3	CASSIWAGATISGNTIYF
TRBV11-2	13	TRBJ2-7	CASSSVASVEQYF
TRBV6-5	14	TRBJ2-7	CASSYGDGKYEQYF
TRBV7-2	14	TRBJ1-2	CASSLVTSSYGYTF